This T cell receptor (beta chain) was captured in a study of blood T cell repertoires in COVID-19. Study as a whole: Specimens from acute and convalescent COVID-19 originated in the United States, Italy and Spain.

In the authors' methods: Reference gene primer amplification gave nucleated cell count estimates. The method was immunoSEQ multiplex PCR; TCRdb's version includes in-frame clones alone and lacks a portion of them. That table supplies the V and J calls and clone size; D and trimming were determined from the DNA. Of approximately 240,000 clones detected, around 81% appear once; the ten largest clones hold around 6.4%. V lost 0 bases to trimming and J lost 7 bases; unmatched junction nucleotides: 7. This CDR3 spans 16 amino acids. Germline CDR1 reads SGHRS; CDR2 reads YFSETQ. The chain combines TRBV5-1 with TRBJ2-1; 10 positions match TRBD2. The sequenced sample was peripheral blood. This TCR was recovered from a woman between 55 and 75 years old with active or convalescent COVID-19. This chain's CDR3 is CASSLVSSGSVNEQFF. The CDR3 nucleotides are TGCGCCAGCAGCTTGGTTTCTAGCGGGAGCGTAAATGAGCAGTTCTTC.